The clone carrying this T cell receptor (beta chain) came up many times. Antigen: not known. These data originate in a study of regulatory T cells in long-lasting Graves disease. The CDR3 spans 15 residues. The J segment lost 0 bases and the V segment lost 2 bases, leaving 3 bases of the junction unmatched. Germline CDR1 reads ENHRY; CDR2 reads SYGVKD. To make TCR beta libraries, researchers used iRepertoire HTBI primers and Arm-PCR of CDR3 regions. Via MiXCR, TCRdb re-called the multiplex PCR reads, giving one row per CDR3 protein. The sample lists approximately 380,000 distinct CDR3 sequences, roughly 20% occurring once. The time point here: persistent/refractory GD, antithyroid drugs over 5 years with positive TRAb. The authors made the TCR library using RNA they extracted from PBMCs. Study conclusions and caveats: Newly diagnosed disease favored TRBV20-1 and TRBJ2-1 over persistent disease. In persistent patients, shared public clonotypes (roughly 2,800) outnumbered those in new patients (nearly 1,000).

The chain combines TRBV10-3 with TRBJ1-2; 7 positions agree with TRBD1. The sample was peripheral blood mononuclear cells (PBMCs), taken when the disease was refractory, from a patient treated with antithyroid drugs. The sequence was obtained from a female donor with Graves disease. The chain's CDR3 is CAISEQDRTNYGYTF. CDR3 nucleotide sequence: TGTGCCATCAGTGAGCAGGACAGGACTAACTATGGCTACACCTTC.